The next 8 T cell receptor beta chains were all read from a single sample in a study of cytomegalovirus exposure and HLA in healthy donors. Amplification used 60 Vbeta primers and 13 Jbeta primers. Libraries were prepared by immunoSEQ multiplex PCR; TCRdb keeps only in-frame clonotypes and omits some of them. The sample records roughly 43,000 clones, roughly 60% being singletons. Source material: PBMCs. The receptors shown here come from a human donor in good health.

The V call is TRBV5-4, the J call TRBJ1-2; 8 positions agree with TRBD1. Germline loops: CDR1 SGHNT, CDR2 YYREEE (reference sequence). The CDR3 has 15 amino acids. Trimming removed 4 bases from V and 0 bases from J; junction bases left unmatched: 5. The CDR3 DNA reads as TGTGCCAGCAGCGCCAACAGGGGGGCTAACTATGGCTACACCTTC. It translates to CASSANRGANYGYTF.

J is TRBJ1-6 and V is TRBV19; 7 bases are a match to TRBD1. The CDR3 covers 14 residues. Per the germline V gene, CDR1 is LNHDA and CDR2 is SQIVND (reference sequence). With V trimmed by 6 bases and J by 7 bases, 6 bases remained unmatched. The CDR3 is CASRRQGINSPLHF. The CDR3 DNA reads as TGTGCCAGTAGAAGACAGGGAATCAATTCACCCCTCCACTTT.

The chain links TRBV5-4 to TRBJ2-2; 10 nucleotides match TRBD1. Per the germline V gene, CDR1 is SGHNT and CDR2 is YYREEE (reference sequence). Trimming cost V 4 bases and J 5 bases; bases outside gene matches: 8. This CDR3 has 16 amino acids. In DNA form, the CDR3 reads TGTGCCAGCAGCCGACGACAGGGGGCGGGTACCGGGGAGCTGTTTTTT. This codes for CASSRRQGAGTGELFF.

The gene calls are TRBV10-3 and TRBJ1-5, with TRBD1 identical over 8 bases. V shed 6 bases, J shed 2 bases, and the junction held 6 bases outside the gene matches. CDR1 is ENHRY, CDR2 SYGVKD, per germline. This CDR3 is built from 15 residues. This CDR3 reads CAISGQGFGNQPQHF. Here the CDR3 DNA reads TGTGCCATCAGCGGACAGGGTTTCGGCAATCAGCCCCAGCATTTT.

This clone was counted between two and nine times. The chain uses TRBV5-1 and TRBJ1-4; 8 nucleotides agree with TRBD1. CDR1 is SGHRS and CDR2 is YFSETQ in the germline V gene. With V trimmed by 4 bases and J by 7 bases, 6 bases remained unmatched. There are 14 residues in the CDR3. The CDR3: CASSIGQGGEKLFF. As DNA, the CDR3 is TGCGCCAGCAGCATAGGACAGGGTGGTGAAAAACTGTTTTTT.

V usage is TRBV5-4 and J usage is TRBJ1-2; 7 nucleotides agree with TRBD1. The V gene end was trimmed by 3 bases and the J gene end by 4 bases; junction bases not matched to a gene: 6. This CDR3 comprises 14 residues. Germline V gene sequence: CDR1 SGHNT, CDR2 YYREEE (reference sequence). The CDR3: CASSSGQVAYGYTF. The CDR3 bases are TGTGCCAGCAGCTCAGGACAGGTGGCCTATGGCTACACCTTC.

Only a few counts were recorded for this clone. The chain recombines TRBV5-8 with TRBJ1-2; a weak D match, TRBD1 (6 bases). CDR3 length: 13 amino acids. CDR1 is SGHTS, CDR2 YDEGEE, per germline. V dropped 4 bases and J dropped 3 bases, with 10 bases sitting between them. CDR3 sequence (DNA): TGTGCCAGCAGCGACAGGACCCACTATGGCTACACCTTC. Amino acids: CASSDRTHYGYTF.

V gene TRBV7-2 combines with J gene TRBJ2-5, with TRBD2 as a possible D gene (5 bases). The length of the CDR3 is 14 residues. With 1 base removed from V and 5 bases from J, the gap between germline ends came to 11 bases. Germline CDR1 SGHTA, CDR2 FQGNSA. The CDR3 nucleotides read TGTGCCAGCAGCTTAGACCTAGCTGGGGAGACCCAGTACTTC. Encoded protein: CASSLDLAGETQYF. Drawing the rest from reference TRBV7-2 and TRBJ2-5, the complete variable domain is GAGVSQSPSNKVTEKGKDVELRCDPISGHTALYWYRQSLGQGLEFLIYFQGNSAPDKSGLPSDRFSAERTGGSVSTLTIQRTQQEDSAVYLCASSLDLAGETQYFGPGTRLLVL.